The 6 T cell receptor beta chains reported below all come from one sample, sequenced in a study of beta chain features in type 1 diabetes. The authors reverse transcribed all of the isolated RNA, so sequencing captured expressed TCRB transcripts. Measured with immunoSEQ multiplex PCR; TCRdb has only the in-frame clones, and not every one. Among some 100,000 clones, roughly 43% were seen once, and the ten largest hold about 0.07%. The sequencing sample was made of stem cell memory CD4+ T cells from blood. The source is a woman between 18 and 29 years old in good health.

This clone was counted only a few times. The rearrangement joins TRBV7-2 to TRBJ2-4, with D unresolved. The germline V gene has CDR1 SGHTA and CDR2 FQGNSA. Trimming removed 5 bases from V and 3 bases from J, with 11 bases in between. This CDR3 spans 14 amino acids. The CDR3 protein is CASSLTLVKNIQYF. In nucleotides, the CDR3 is TGTGCCAGCAGCCTGACTCTAGTCAAAAACATTCAGTACTTC.

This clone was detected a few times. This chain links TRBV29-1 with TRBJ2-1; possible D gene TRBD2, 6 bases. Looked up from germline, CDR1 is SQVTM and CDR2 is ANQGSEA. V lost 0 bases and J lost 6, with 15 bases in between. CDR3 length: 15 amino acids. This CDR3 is CSVEDLRDFTNEQFF. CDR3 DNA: TGCAGCGTTGAAGATCTGAGGGACTTCACCAATGAGCAGTTCTTC.

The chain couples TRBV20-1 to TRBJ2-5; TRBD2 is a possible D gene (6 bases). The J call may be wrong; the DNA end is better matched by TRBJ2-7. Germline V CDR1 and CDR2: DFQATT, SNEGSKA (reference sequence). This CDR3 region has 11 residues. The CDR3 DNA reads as TGCAGTGCTACGCGGGATTACGAGCAGTACTTC. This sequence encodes CSATRDYEQYF.

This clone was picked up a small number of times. DNA for the CDR3: TGTGCCAGCAGCCTGAGACAGGGTAGAGAAAAACTGTTTTTT. It codes for CASSLRQGREKLFF. The rearrangement joins TRBV7-2 to TRBJ1-4; TRBD1 agrees at 7 bases. Looked up from germline, CDR1 is SGHTA and CDR2 is FQGNSA. Trimming removed 5 bases from V and 8 bases from J; junction bases left unmatched: 8. The CDR3 runs to 14 residues.

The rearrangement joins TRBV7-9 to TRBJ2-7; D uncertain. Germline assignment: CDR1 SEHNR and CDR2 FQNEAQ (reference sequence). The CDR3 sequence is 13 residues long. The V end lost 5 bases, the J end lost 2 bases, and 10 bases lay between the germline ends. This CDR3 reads CASSREVPYEQYF. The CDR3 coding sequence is TGTGCCAGCAGCCGAGAGGTCCCCTACGAGCAGTACTTC.

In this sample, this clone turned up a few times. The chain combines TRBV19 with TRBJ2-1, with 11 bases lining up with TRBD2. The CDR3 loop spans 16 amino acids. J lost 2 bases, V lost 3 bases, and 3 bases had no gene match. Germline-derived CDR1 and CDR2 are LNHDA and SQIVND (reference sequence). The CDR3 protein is CASSIIAGGPYNEQFF. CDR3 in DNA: TGTGCCAGTAGTATTATAGCGGGAGGGCCCTACAATGAGCAGTTCTTC.